Each of the 27 T cell receptor beta chains below was sequenced from the same sample in a study of blood T cell repertoires in COVID-19. Data came from immunoSEQ multiplex PCR; TCRdb stores just in-frame clones and leaves some out. The sample gives approximately 46,000 clones, 91% of which show up once; around 6.4% is in the top ten. The sequenced sample consisted of peripheral blood. Every receptor here comes from a man aged 70 or older with active COVID-19.

This chain links TRBV15 with TRBJ1-6; the D gene is possibly TRBD1 (5 bases). The V end was cut by 6 bases, the J end by 5 bases, with 8 bases between. This CDR3 comprises 13 residues. CDR1 and CDR2 from the germline V gene are LNHNV and YYDKDF (reference sequence). CDR3 protein: CATSRGNNSPLHF. DNA for the CDR3: TGTGCCACCAGTAGGGGAAATAATTCACCCCTCCACTTT.

V gene TRBV10-2 combines with J gene TRBJ2-7; D possibly corresponds to TRBD1 (6 bases). The ends were cut back, 3 bases at V and 2 bases at J, with 8 bases in the middle. This CDR3 is built from 13 residues. CDR1 and CDR2 from the germline V gene are WSHSY and SAAADI. CDR3 amino acids: CASSDRGPYEQYF. CDR3 bases: TGCGCCAGCAGTGACAGGGGTCCCTACGAGCAGTACTTC.

The chain is built from TRBV7-9 and TRBJ2-1; tentative D call: TRBD1 (5 bases). V was shortened by 9 bases and J by 6 bases, with 12 bases between the two germline ends. This CDR3 has 12 amino acids. The germline V gene has CDR1 SEHNR and CDR2 FQNEAQ (reference sequence). CDR3 DNA sequence: TGTGCCAGTCAGGGTTTTCGCAATGAGCAGTTCTTC. It encodes CASQGFRNEQFF.

This chain links TRBV10-3 with TRBJ1-3; D not certain. Per the germline V gene, CDR1 is ENHRY and CDR2 is SYGVKD. Between the trimmed V and J ends, which lost 4 bases and 4 bases, there was a span of 8 bases. This CDR3 has 13 amino acids. CDR3 nucleotides: TGTGCCATCAGTGTGACACCCGGAAACACCATATATTTT. It codes for CAISVTPGNTIYF.

The rearrangement links TRBV19 to TRBJ2-5; 10 nucleotides match TRBD1. J lost 5 bases, V lost 4 bases, and 4 bases had no gene match. CDR3 length: 14 amino acids. Germline V lookup: CDR1 LNHDA, CDR2 SQIVND (reference sequence). The CDR3 region is CASSKTGGRETQYF. Here the CDR3 DNA reads TGTGCCAGTAGTAAGACAGGGGGCCGGGAGACCCAGTACTTC.

The CDR3 region is CATEAGATYEQYF. DNA for the CDR3: TGTGCCACCGAAGCGGGGGCGACCTACGAGCAGTACTTC. The chain couples TRBV25-1 to TRBJ2-7, with TRBD2 identical over 8 bases. The CDR3 runs to 13 residues. Trimming removed 10 bases from V and 2 bases from J; junction bases left unmatched: 7. Looked up from germline, CDR1 is MGHDK and CDR2 is SYGVNS.

This chain uses TRBV28 with TRBJ1-4; 11 bases are shared with TRBD1. CDR1 MDHEN and CDR2 SYDVKM come from the germline V gene. The CDR3 has 15 residues. J gave up 7 bases and V 3 bases, and 4 bases lay outside the gene matches. CDR3 sequence reads: CASSFSGTGGEKLFF. The CDR3 nucleotides are TGTGCCAGCAGTTTTTCCGGGACAGGGGGTGAAAAACTGTTTTTT.

This chain links TRBV6-5 with TRBJ1-1, with D possibly TRBD1 on 6 matching bases. The CDR3 consists of 14 residues. Trimming pared 6 bases from V and 5 bases from J, leaving 16 bases between. The V gene's germline CDR1 is MNHEY and CDR2 SVGAGI. CDR3 loop: CASRTQGGGTEAFF. The CDR3 DNA reads TGTGCCAGCAGGACACAGGGTGGAGGAACTGAAGCTTTCTTT.

The V gene is TRBV5-1, the J gene TRBJ2-3; the match to TRBD2 covers 9 bases. From germline, CDR1 is SGHRS and CDR2 YFSETQ. Trimming at V came to 0 bases and at J to 4 bases, leaving 6 bases not matched to a gene. The CDR3 totals 16 residues. The CDR3 here is CASSLGAGGSSDTQYF. CDR3 coding DNA: TGCGCCAGCAGCTTGGGAGCGGGGGGCAGTTCAGATACGCAGTATTTT.

This chain connects TRBV7-2 to TRBJ2-1; 11 bases are a match to TRBD2. The trim removed 1 base at V and 6 bases at J, leaving 8 bases unmatched. Germline CDR1 and CDR2: SGHTA and FQGNSA. The CDR3 is 17 amino acids. CDR3 sequence reads: CASSLGFSGGASNEQFF. CDR3 bases: TGTGCCAGCAGCTTAGGGTTTAGCGGGGGGGCCAGCAATGAGCAGTTCTTC.

V and J are TRBV3-1 (or the pseudogene TRBV3-2) and TRBJ2-5; D not resolved. Trimming stripped 0 bases from V and 5 bases from J, with 7 bases between. Germline V gene lookup returns CDR1 LGHDT and CDR2 YNNKEL (reference sequence). This CDR3 is built from 13 residues. In DNA, the CDR3 is TGTGCCAGCAGCCAAGATACGGTGGAGACCCAGTACTTC. Translating it yields CASSQDTVETQYF.

The V call is TRBV18, the J call TRBJ2-5, with D uncertain. With 5 bases removed from V and 1 base from J, the gap between germline ends came to 5 bases. The CDR3 is 12 amino acids. Germline V gene data show CDR1 as KGHSH and CDR2 as LQKENI. The CDR3 here is CASSVSQETQYF. The CDR3 region has the DNA TGTGCCAGCTCAGTCAGCCAAGAGACCCAGTACTTC. The variable domain in full, completed from reference TRBV18 and TRBJ2-5, reads NAGVMQNPRHLVRRRGQEARLRCSPMKGHSHVYWYRQLPEEGLKFMVYLQKENIIDESGMPKERFSAEFPKEGPSILRIQQVVRGDSAAYFCASSVSQETQYFGPGTRLLVL.

This clone came up once. A junction boundary mismatches the germline segment, possibly from a read error. This chain uses TRBV6-2 or TRBV6-3 with TRBJ2-7, with 11 positions matching TRBD2. CDR1 MNHEY and CDR2 SVGEGT come from the germline V gene. This CDR3 has 17 residues. The CDR3 region has the DNA TGTGCCAGCAGTTACTCCCGCCGACTAGCGGGGATGTACGTGCAGTACTTC. This translates into CASSYSRRLAGMYVQYF.

V usage is TRBV4-2 and J usage is TRBJ2-3; 10 positions match TRBD2. The V gene end was trimmed by 4 bases and the J gene end by 6 bases; junction bases not matched to a gene: 7. Germline V gene sequence: CDR1 LGHNA, CDR2 YNFKEQ. CDR3 size: 15 residues. The CDR3 region is CASSPTSGVADTQYF. CDR3 coding DNA: TGTGCCAGCAGCCCAACTAGCGGGGTGGCGGATACGCAGTATTTT.

This clone was observed once. The gene calls are TRBV3-1 (or the pseudogene TRBV3-2) and TRBJ2-7; the match to TRBD2 covers 11 bases. J was trimmed by 4 bases and V by 3 bases; bases with no gene match: 2. The CDR3 extends over 14 amino acids. CDR1 is LGHDT, CDR2 YNNKEL, per germline (reference sequence). The CDR3 protein is CASSHTSGGYEQYF. Written as DNA, the CDR3 is TGTGCCAGCAGCCACACTAGCGGGGGATACGAGCAGTACTTC.

The chain carries TRBV5-1 and TRBJ1-5, with D possibly TRBD1 on 5 matching bases. CDR1 and CDR2 from the germline V gene are SGHRS and YFSETQ. This CDR3 contains 15 residues. Trimming took off 2 bases at V and 4 bases at J, with 13 bases between the two ends. The CDR3 DNA follows: TGCGCCAGCAGCTTAAACAGGCCGTTGAATCAGCCCCAGCATTTT. It translates to CASSLNRPLNQPQHF.

The chain uses TRBV5-4 and TRBJ2-2; TRBD1 is a possible D gene (6 bases). Germline assignment: CDR1 SGHNT and CDR2 YYREEE (reference sequence). The CDR3 is 13 residues long. The V and J ends lost 4 bases and 5 bases respectively, with 9 bases between them. The CDR3 nucleotides are TGTGCCAGCAGCCCCCAGGGGACCGGGGAGCTGTTTTTT. Translation: CASSPQGTGELFF.

This clone was counted a single time. The rearrangement uses TRBV30 and TRBJ1-6, with 9 nucleotides matching TRBD1. The length of the CDR3 is 15 residues. Unmatched junction bases numbered 8, after V lost 4 bases and J lost 7 bases. CDR1 is GTSNPN, CDR2 SVGIG, per germline (reference sequence). CDR3 residues: CAWTGTGTANSPLHF. The DNA of the CDR3 is TGTGCCTGGACCGGGACAGGGACCGCAAATTCACCCCTCCACTTT.

This clone was seen only once. V gene TRBV5-4 combines with J gene TRBJ1-4, with a weak D call TRBD1 (5 bases). The CDR3 spans 14 residues. CDR1 SGHNT and CDR2 YYREEE come from the germline V gene (reference sequence). The V end was cut by 5 bases, the J end by 8 bases, with 16 bases between. This chain's CDR3 is CASSPGGSREKLFF. The CDR3 region has the DNA TGTGCCAGCAGTCCCGGGGGTAGTCGGGAAAAACTGTTTTTT.

CDR3 sequence: CASSTGHSTDTQYF. CDR3 nucleotides: TGTGCCAGCAGCACTGGACACAGCACAGATACGCAGTATTTT. This rearrangement joins TRBV11-2 to TRBJ2-3; a weak D match, TRBD1 (5 bases). V was trimmed by 5 bases and J by 0 bases, leaving 9 bases between them. In germline, CDR1 is SGHAT, CDR2 FQNNGV. The CDR3 has 14 residues. Full variable domain (outside the CDR3, taken from reference TRBV11-2 and TRBJ2-3): EAGVAQSPRYKIIEKRQSVAFWCNPISGHATLYWYQQILGQGPKLLIQFQNNGVVDDSQLPKDRFSAERLKGVDSTLKIQPAKLEDSAVYLCASSTGHSTDTQYFGPGTRLTVL.

This chain uses TRBV5-1 with TRBJ2-2, with 8 nucleotides matching TRBD1. The CDR3 extends over 16 amino acids. CDR1 and CDR2 from the germline V gene are SGHRS and YFSETQ. The V and J ends lost 2 bases and 6 bases, in that order; junction bases with no gene match: 9. As DNA, the CDR3 is TGCGCCAGCAGCTTCGACAGGGGTGGCTTGGCCGGGGAGCTGTTTTTT. Translating gives CASSFDRGGLAGELFF.

This clone was observed a handful of times. The chain joins TRBV5-5 to TRBJ2-7; possible D gene TRBD1, 5 bases. The length of the CDR3 is 15 residues. Germline-derived CDR1 and CDR2 are SGHKS and YYEKEE (reference sequence). Trimming removed 0 bases at V and 0 bases at J, with 10 bases between. This CDR3 reads CASSLDRTSSYEQYF. The CDR3 nucleotides are TGTGCCAGCAGCTTGGATCGGACATCCTCCTACGAGCAGTACTTC.

The chain uses TRBV28 and TRBJ1-2, with D possibly being TRBD1 (6 bases). CDR3 length: 13 amino acids. Germline V CDR1 and CDR2: MDHEN, SYDVKM. Trimming took off 7 bases at V and 2 bases at J, with 11 bases between the two ends. CDR3 nucleotides: TGTGCCAGCACCCTGACAGGAAACTATGGCTACACCTTC. Protein sequence: CASTLTGNYGYTF.

The J gene is TRBJ1-2, the V gene TRBV5-1, with D perhaps TRBD1 (5 bases). Deletions cut 0 bases from V and 4 bases from J, with 13 bases between. This CDR3 has 15 amino acids. From germline, CDR1 is SGHRS and CDR2 YFSETQ. This CDR3 is CASSLEGRVIYGYTF. CDR3 coding DNA: TGCGCCAGCAGCTTGGAGGGGCGCGTTATCTATGGCTACACCTTC.

This chain joins TRBV5-1 and TRBJ1-4; 9 nucleotides agree with TRBD1. The CDR3 has 17 residues. V gave up 7 bases and J gave up 3 bases; unmatched junction bases: 13. Germline lookup yields CDR1 SGHRS and CDR2 YFSETQ. CDR3 sequence reads: CASSGQGNILANEKLFF. In DNA, the CDR3 is TGCGCCAGCTCGGGACAGGGCAATATACTTGCTAATGAAAAACTGTTTTTT.

The chain uses TRBV7-6 and TRBJ1-6; maybe TRBD1 (6 bases). Germline assignment: CDR1 SGHVS and CDR2 FNYEAQ. This CDR3 is built from 15 residues. Trimming cost V 4 bases and J 10 bases, with 17 bases left between them. CDR3 loop: CASSSGQSSLSPLHF. The CDR3 nucleotides are TGTGCCAGCAGCTCCGGACAGAGCTCGCTCTCACCCCTCCACTTT.

This chain links TRBV11-3 with TRBJ1-4; possibly TRBD1 for D (6 bases). In germline, CDR1 is SGHNT, CDR2 YENEEA. Trimming took off 5 bases at V and 3 bases at J, with 13 bases between the two ends. This CDR3 spans 15 amino acids. CDR3 bases: TGTGCCAGCAGCGCCACAGGGAGCCCTAATGAAAAACTGTTTTTT. This gives the protein CASSATGSPNEKLFF.